This TCR beta chain originates from a study of blood T cell repertoires in COVID-19. The CDR3 spans 16 residues. Germline-derived CDR1 and CDR2 are GTSNPN and SVGIG (reference sequence). With 2 bases clipped from V and 3 bases from J, the junction kept 11 bases outside the gene matches. Profiled with immunoSEQ multiplex PCR; TCRdb holds only in-frame clones, not every one. The profile shows more than 200,000 clones, over 75% of them singletons. The genes are TRBV30 and TRBJ2-7; 9 nucleotides align to TRBD2. Material for sequencing was peripheral blood. The receptor comes from a man older than 75 with acute or convalescent COVID-19. The CDR3 nucleotides are TGTGCCTGGAGTATGAGATATGGCGGGAGGGGCTACGAGCAGTACTTC. As protein: CAWSMRYGGRGYEQYF.